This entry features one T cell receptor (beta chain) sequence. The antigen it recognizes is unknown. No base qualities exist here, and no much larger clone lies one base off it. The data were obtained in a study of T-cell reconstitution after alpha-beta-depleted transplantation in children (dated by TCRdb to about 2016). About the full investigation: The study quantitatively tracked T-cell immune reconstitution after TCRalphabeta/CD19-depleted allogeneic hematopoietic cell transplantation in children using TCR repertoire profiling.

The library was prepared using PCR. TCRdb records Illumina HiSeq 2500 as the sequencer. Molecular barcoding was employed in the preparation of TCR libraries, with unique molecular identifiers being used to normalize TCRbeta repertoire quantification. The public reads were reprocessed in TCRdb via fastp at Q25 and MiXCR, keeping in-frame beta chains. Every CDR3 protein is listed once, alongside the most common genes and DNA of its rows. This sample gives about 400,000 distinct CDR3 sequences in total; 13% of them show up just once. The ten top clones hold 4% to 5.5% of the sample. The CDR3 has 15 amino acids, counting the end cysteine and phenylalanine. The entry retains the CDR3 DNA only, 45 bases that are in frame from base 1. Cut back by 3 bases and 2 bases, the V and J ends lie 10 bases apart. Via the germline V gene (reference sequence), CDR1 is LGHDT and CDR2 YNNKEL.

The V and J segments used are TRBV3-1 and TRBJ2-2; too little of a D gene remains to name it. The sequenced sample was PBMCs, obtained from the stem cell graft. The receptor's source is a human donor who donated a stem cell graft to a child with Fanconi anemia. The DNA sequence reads TGTGCCAGCAGCCATAGGACCATTAACACCGGGGAGCTGTTTTTT. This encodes CASSHRTINTGELFF.